This TCR beta chain emerged from a study of sequential checkpoint blockade in melanoma. Looking at the study overall: TCRβ was sequenced from DNA of about 96 pretreatment tumors. Matched biopsies came pretreatment and at week 13 for some 22 patients.

Regarding treatment: randomized to nivolumab then ipilimumab (arm A) or the reverse (arm B). DNA-damaging chemotherapy had not been given to any patient beforehand. This clone was found once. Sequenced by immunoSEQ multiplex PCR; TCRdb stores in-frame clones only, minus some. The table shows 5,000 or so clones, with about 20% occurring only once. Germline lookup yields CDR1 GTSNPN and CDR2 SVGIG (reference sequence). Losses at the gene ends were 3 bases for V and 1 base for J; bases not matched to a gene: 16. CDR3 length equals 20 residues. This chain links TRBV30 with TRBJ2-5; 14 positions agree with TRBD2. The origin of this receptor is a human donor with melanoma. The sample in question was tumor tissue (inferred from file names), obtained from a patient given nivolumab and ipilimumab in sequence. DNA for the CDR3: TGTGCCTGGAGCTACACACCGGGACTAGCGGGGGTTTTAGGCCAAGAGACCCAGTACTTC. Translation: CAWSYTPGLAGVLGQETQYF.